This entry lists 5 T cell receptor beta chains sequenced from one sample in a study of regulatory T cells in long-lasting Graves disease. Time point indicated: newly diagnosed GD, antithyroid drugs for less than 3 months. RNA isolated from PBMCs was used to make the TCR library. Investigators prepared the TCR beta libraries by applying iRepertoire HTBI primers and Arm-PCR of CDR3 regions. MiXCR, run by TCRdb on the multiplex PCR reads, gives a single entry per CDR3 protein. This repertoire shows a few hundred thousand distinct CDR3 sequences, around 20% found once; its top ten account for around 13%. Sequenced here: peripheral blood mononuclear cells (PBMCs), sampled at new diagnosis, from a patient treated with antithyroid drugs. Receptors were obtained from a female donor with Graves disease.

As to this clonotype: A much larger clonotype is one base distant, so this may be a read error. This chain links TRBV6-9 with TRBJ1-4, with D hard to call. V dropped 4 bases and J dropped 0 bases, with 12 bases sitting between them. The CDR3 loop spans 16 amino acids. Germline CDR1 is MNHGY and CDR2 is SVAAGI. CDR3 sequence (DNA): TGTGCCAGCAGTTCCTACAGCAGCACAACTAATGAAAAACTGTTTTTT. This sequence encodes CASSSYSSTTNEKLFF.

J is TRBJ1-1 and V is TRBV5-4, with D tentatively TRBD1 (6 bases). The V gene's germline CDR1 is SGHNT and CDR2 YYREEE (reference sequence). Trimming cost V 3 bases and J 5 bases, with 17 bases left between them. The CDR3 is 15 amino acids. CDR3 nucleotide sequence: TGTGCCAGCAGCTACGATTACAGGGCTGGGACTGAAGCTTTCTTT. As protein: CASSYDYRAGTEAFF.

This clonotype was seen repeatedly, ten times or more. V is TRBV28 and J is TRBJ1-3, with D hard to call. This CDR3 has 18 amino acids. V was shortened by 2 bases and J by 3 bases, with 20 bases between the two germline ends. Germline loops: CDR1 MDHEN, CDR2 SYDVKM. CDR3 in DNA: TGTGCCAGCAGTTTAGTGGGTGGAAAGGCGACGATTGGAAACACCATATATTTT. The encoded protein is CASSLVGGKATIGNTIYF.

This chain links TRBV12-3 or TRBV12-4 with TRBJ2-1, with TRBD1 as a possible D gene (5 bases). This CDR3 spans 14 amino acids. V was pared by 2 bases and J by 5 bases, with 10 bases between. CDR3 region: CASSLRTKDNEQFF. The CDR3 DNA reads TGTGCCAGCAGTTTAAGGACAAAAGACAATGAGCAGTTCTTC.

This clonotype was counted ten times or more. The chain links TRBV20-1 to TRBJ2-2; TRBD2 might be the D (6 bases). The V gene's germline CDR1 is DFQATT and CDR2 SNEGSKA (reference sequence). Deletions cut 0 bases from V and 4 bases from J, with 15 bases between. The CDR3 sequence is 16 residues long. CDR3 loop: CSARDRAGRGTGELFF. The CDR3 DNA reads as TGCAGTGCTAGAGATAGGGCGGGAAGGGGCACCGGGGAGCTGTTTTTT.